The present T cell receptor beta chain was sequenced within a study of shared clonotypes between healthy human individuals. Study details: Donors consisted of a couple of women and a few men between 18 and 49. General study findings and limits: Generation probability values for non-shared clonotypes were lower than those for clonotypes shared by all four donors.

Each subset's genomic DNA was shared equally among a number of immunoSEQ plates. Clones were read by immunoSEQ multiplex PCR, and TCRdb kept only the in-frame ones, dropping some. The sample yields about 2.2 million clones, 80% to 95% seen once. Note on this clone: Its antigen is not known.

The naive CD8 fraction comprised CD45RO-negative cells positively selected for CCR7 and excluded terminally differentiated effector memory CD45RA+ cells. CDR3 size: 12 residues. Deletions cut 5 bases from V and 9 bases from J, with 11 bases between. Germline V CDR1 and CDR2: SGHVS, FQNEAQ. The receptor was isolated from a man aged 18-30 years in good health. Some clones in this sample may be carry-over from other donors' samples. The source material was naive CD8+ T cells from PBMCs. The rearrangement joins TRBV7-8 to TRBJ1-3; D is uncertain. CDR3 protein: CASSPISGTIYF. The CDR3 DNA is TGTGCCAGCAGCCCCATTTCGGGCACCATATATTTT.